The rows below give T cell receptor beta chains drawn from one sample of a study of blood T cell repertoires in COVID-19. Generated by immunoSEQ multiplex PCR, the TCRdb table keeps only in-frame clones and is missing some. The data contain roughly 150,000 clones, 70% to 90% of them singletons. Input material: peripheral blood. These receptors came from a woman aged 80 or over with COVID-19, enrolled during active disease. Each CDR3 is given with its conserved first and last residue. The D gene is left open where the match is weak. A clone size is listed for some rows: how often the clone was seen (once, few, many), or a class if it is expanded.

V gene: TRBV12-5
clone size: -
D gene: -
J gene: TRBJ1-1
CDR3 DNA: TGTGCTAGTGGTTTATCCCCGGGATTTAACACTGAAGCTTTCTTT
CDR3 protein: CASGLSPGFNTEAFF

V gene: TRBV11-3
clone size: -
D gene: -
J gene: TRBJ2-3
CDR3 DNA: TGTGCCAGCAGCTTCGGGACTGCAGATACGCAGTATTTT
CDR3 protein: CASSFGTADTQYF

V gene: TRBV5-5
clone size: few
D gene: TRBD2
J gene: TRBJ2-7
CDR3 DNA: TGTGCCAGCAGCTTGGAACCGGGACTAGCGGGAAACGAGCAGTACTTC
CDR3 protein: CASSLEPGLAGNEQYF

V gene: TRBV6-2/TRBV6-3
clone size: -
D gene: TRBD1
J gene: TRBJ1-4
CDR3 DNA: TGTGCCAGCAGCTGGACAGGGGCTAATGAAAAACTGTTTTTT
CDR3 protein: CASSWTGANEKLFF

V gene: TRBV2
clone size: few
D gene: -
J gene: TRBJ2-1
CDR3 DNA: TGTGCCAGCAGTGCATACAATGAGCAGTTCTTC
CDR3 protein: CASSAYNEQFF

V gene: TRBV2
clone size: -
D gene: -
J gene: TRBJ2-3
CDR3 DNA: TGTGCCAGCAGTGAAGCCTTAGGGGGTGGCACAGATACGCAGTATTTT
CDR3 protein: CASSEALGGGTDTQYF

V gene: TRBV10-3
clone size: -
D gene: -
J gene: TRBJ2-7
CDR3 DNA: TGTGCCATCAGTGCACAGGGTAGCGCCTACGAGCAGTACTTC
CDR3 protein: CAISAQGSAYEQYF

V gene: TRBV4-3
clone size: -
D gene: TRBD1
J gene: TRBJ2-7
CDR3 DNA: TGCGCCAGCAGCCATCACGACAGGGCCTCCTACGAGCAGTACTTC
CDR3 protein: CASSHHDRASYEQYF

V gene: TRBV12-3/TRBV12-4
clone size: -
D gene: TRBD1
J gene: TRBJ1-6
CDR3 DNA: TGTGCCAGCACCAGACAGGGCAGTTCACCCCTCCACTTT
CDR3 protein: CASTRQGSSPLHF

V gene: TRBV2
clone size: -
D gene: TRBD2
J gene: TRBJ2-3
CDR3 DNA: TGTGCCAGCAGTAAACTAGCGGGAGTTACAGATACGCAGTATTTT
CDR3 protein: CASSKLAGVTDTQYF

V gene: TRBV18
clone size: once
D gene: -
J gene: TRBJ2-5
CDR3 DNA: TGTGCCAGCTCACCTCTCGGGGGATCGGAGCGAGAGACCCAGTACTTC
CDR3 protein: CASSPLGGSERETQYF

V gene: TRBV7-6
clone size: -
D gene: -
J gene: TRBJ2-3
CDR3 DNA: TGTGCCAGCAGCTTAGAGTCAGGCCAACGCACAGATACGCAGTATTTT
CDR3 protein: CASSLESGQRTDTQYF

V gene: TRBV7-2
clone size: -
D gene: TRBD2
J gene: TRBJ2-5
CDR3 DNA: TGTGCCAGCAGCCCCCGACTAGCGGGGGAGCGCCGTGAGACCCAGTACTTC
CDR3 protein: CASSPRLAGERRETQYF

V gene: TRBV18
clone size: -
D gene: -
J gene: TRBJ2-6
CDR3 DNA: TGTGCCAGCTCACCAAGCCAGGCTGGGGCCAACGTCCTGACTTTC
CDR3 protein: CASSPSQAGANVLTF

V gene: TRBV15
clone size: -
D gene: TRBD2
J gene: TRBJ2-2
CDR3 DNA: TGTGCCACCAGCAGATTTGCAGCCCCCCTGGGAGGGCTCGCCGGGGAGCTGTTTTTT
CDR3 protein: CATSRFAAPLGGLAGELFF

V gene: TRBV5-1
clone size: -
D gene: TRBD2
J gene: TRBJ2-3
CDR3 DNA: TGCGCCAGCAGCTTAACTAGCGGGAGGGCAAGAGATACGCAGTATTTT
CDR3 protein: CASSLTSGRARDTQYF

V gene: TRBV3-1/TRBV3-2
clone size: -
D gene: -
J gene: TRBJ2-1
CDR3 DNA: TGTGCCAGCAGCCAAGCCCGGGATGAGCAGTTCTTC
CDR3 protein: CASSQARDEQFF

V gene: TRBV2
clone size: -
D gene: -
J gene: TRBJ2-5
CDR3 DNA: TGTGCCAGCGCGCGGGAAGAGACCCAGTACTTC
CDR3 protein: CASAREETQYF

V gene: TRBV27
clone size: -
D gene: TRBD1
J gene: TRBJ1-4
CDR3 DNA: TGTGCCAGCAGTTTATCCCCACGGGGACAGACGCTGTTTTTT
CDR3 protein: CASSLSPRGQTLFF

V gene: TRBV4-1
clone size: -
D gene: TRBD2
J gene: TRBJ2-7
CDR3 DNA: TGCGCCAGCAGCTCTTTCCTTACTAGCGGGGTGTCCTACGAGCAGTACTTC
CDR3 protein: CASSSFLTSGVSYEQYF